A single sample gave rise to the 20 T cell receptor beta chains below, sequenced in a study of blood T cell repertoires in COVID-19. Using immunoSEQ multiplex PCR, the repertoire was profiled, and TCRdb retains in-frame clones only, with some absent. The data contain tens of thousands of clones, roughly 89% of them singletons. The sequenced sample consisted of peripheral blood. The receptors originated from a man aged 30-40 years with acute or convalescent COVID-19.

Regarding this clone: The germline gene is not matched at one end of the junction; a read error may be the cause. DNA for the CDR3: TGTGCCACCAGGATCGGGGGAACCTCCCACGAGCAGTACTTC. Its translation is CATRIGGTSHEQYF. This chain uses TRBV15 with TRBJ2-7, with D possibly TRBD2 on 6 matching bases. Germline V gene data show CDR1 as LNHNV and CDR2 as YYDKDF (reference sequence). The CDR3 length is 14 residues.

The V and J genes are TRBV7-3 and TRBJ1-1; D perhaps matches TRBD1 (5 bases). Germline assignment: CDR1 SGHTA and CDR2 FQGTGA. Trimming removed 8 bases from V and 3 bases from J, with 13 bases in between. The CDR3 runs 13 residues. The CDR3 loop is CASRTDSHTEAFF. CDR3 DNA: TGTGCCAGCCGGACCGACAGTCACACTGAAGCTTTCTTT.

The rearrangement links TRBV5-8 to TRBJ2-2, with D possibly TRBD1 on 6 matching bases. V was cut by 2 bases and J by 4 bases, with 12 bases left in between. This CDR3 has 15 amino acids. The V gene's germline CDR1 is SGHTS and CDR2 YDEGEE. In nucleotides, the CDR3 is TGTGCCAGCAGCTTTCCCCCAGGGGTCACCGGGGAGCTGTTTTTT. Its protein product is CASSFPPGVTGELFF.

The CDR3 coding sequence is TGTGCCAGCAGCCCAGGGCCTTACGAGCAGTACTTC. This gives the protein CASSPGPYEQYF. This chain links TRBV6-5 with TRBJ2-7, with a tentative D call TRBD1 (5 bases). The ends were cut back, 6 bases at V and 4 bases at J, with 10 bases in the middle. The CDR3 length is 12 residues. From germline, CDR1 is MNHEY and CDR2 SVGAGI.

This clone was found once. The V gene is TRBV18, the J gene TRBJ2-1; D is uncertain. In germline, CDR1 is KGHSH, CDR2 LQKENI. V was shortened by 2 bases and J by 7 bases, with 12 bases between the two germline ends. The CDR3 loop spans 14 amino acids. The CDR3 here is CASSPREAVNEQFF. The CDR3 DNA reads as TGTGCCAGCTCACCAAGAGAGGCGGTAAATGAGCAGTTCTTC.

The chain links TRBV28 to TRBJ2-3, with D tentatively TRBD1 (6 bases). CDR1 is MDHEN, CDR2 SYDVKM, per germline. The CDR3 is 15 amino acids. The ends were cut back, 4 bases at V and 0 bases at J, with 11 bases in the middle. CDR3 nucleotides: TGTGCCAGCAGTTCAACTGGACAGAGCACAGATACGCAGTATTTT. It yields the protein CASSSTGQSTDTQYF. The full variable domain, with the rest looked up from reference TRBV28 and TRBJ2-3, is DVKVTQSSRYLVKRTGEKVFLECVQDMDHENMFWYRQDPGLGLRLIYFSYDVKMKEKGDIPEGYSVSREKKERFSLILESASTNQTSMYLCASSSTGQSTDTQYFGPGTRLTVL.

The chain employs TRBV5-1 and TRBJ2-7; tentative D call: TRBD1 (5 bases). Germline V lookup: CDR1 SGHRS, CDR2 YFSETQ. The V end lost 0 bases, the J end lost 6 bases, and 16 bases lay between the germline ends. The CDR3 consists of 15 residues. CDR3 nucleotides: TGCGCCAGCAGCTTGGCCCCCACAGGTCCCTTCGAGCAGTACTTC. Translating it yields CASSLAPTGPFEQYF.

CDR3 DNA: TGCGCCAGCAGCTTGAGGACAGGGATAGATTCACCCCTCCACTTT. Encoded protein: CASSLRTGIDSPLHF. The rearrangement uses TRBV5-1 and TRBJ1-6, with 8 bases that match TRBD1. Trimming cost V 1 base and J 8 bases; bases outside gene matches: 5. The CDR3 is made up of 15 amino acids. Germline V gene sequence: CDR1 SGHRS, CDR2 YFSETQ. Combining the CDR3 with reference TRBV5-1 and TRBJ1-6 gives the whole variable domain KAGVTQTPRYLIKTRGQQVTLSCSPISGHRSVSWYQQTPGQGLQFLFEYFSETQRNKGNFPGRFSGRQFSNSRSEMNVSTLELGDSALYLCASSLRTGIDSPLHFGNGTRLTVT.

V is TRBV5-6 and J is TRBJ2-7, with TRBD2 matching 7 bases. The V segment lost 0 bases and the J segment 1 base; nucleotides outside the gene matches: 7. This CDR3 contains 16 residues. Germline CDR1 is SGHDT and CDR2 is YYEEEE. CDR3 in DNA: TGTGCCAGCAGCTTGGGCGGGGCTAGCGGTTCCTACGAGCAGTACTTC. Protein: CASSLGGASGSYEQYF. Drawing the rest from reference TRBV5-6 and TRBJ2-7, the complete variable domain is DAGVTQSPTHLIKTRGQQVTLRCSPKSGHDTVSWYQQALGQGPQFIFQYYEEEERQRGNFPDRFSGHQFPNYSSELNVNALLLGDSALYLCASSLGGASGSYEQYFGPGTRLTVT.

The rearrangement uses TRBV13 and TRBJ2-2, with D possibly matching TRBD1 (6 bases). Trimming stripped 6 bases from V and 0 bases from J, with 14 bases between. Germline values: CDR1 PRHDT, CDR2 FYEKMQ (reference sequence). CDR3 size: 16 residues. The CDR3 DNA reads as TGTGCCAGCAGTCCATACAGGGAAACGAACACCGGGGAGCTGTTTTTT. Residues: CASSPYRETNTGELFF.

The CDR3 reads CATTGSDYGYTF. The CDR3 bases are TGTGCCACCACAGGGTCAGACTATGGCTACACCTTC. The chain combines TRBV6-6 with TRBJ1-2, with D perhaps TRBD1 (6 bases). Germline V gene sequence: CDR1 MNHNY, CDR2 SVGAGI (reference sequence). Trimming shortened V by 10 bases and J by 3 bases, and 12 bases separated the two germline ends. This CDR3 is 12 amino acids long.

The chain employs TRBV28 and TRBJ1-5; the match to TRBD1 covers 8 bases. CDR1 is MDHEN and CDR2 is SYDVKM in the germline V gene. V was clipped by 5 bases and J by 0 bases; unmatched bases: 12. The CDR3 has 18 residues. CDR3 residues: CASSGLGQAFYSNQPQHF. The CDR3 bases are TGTGCCAGCAGTGGCTTGGGACAGGCTTTCTATAGCAATCAGCCCCAGCATTTT.

This clone was seen a handful of times. The junction departs from germline at one end; a sequencing error may be responsible. This sequence joins TRBV19 and TRBJ1-5; D is ambiguous. The CDR3 is 9 residues long. CDR1 LNHDA and CDR2 SQIVND come from the germline V gene (reference sequence). This CDR3 is CAGKGGLGF. The CDR3, as DNA: TGTGCCGGCAAGGGAGGACTGGGTTTT.

The V call is TRBV7-3, the J call TRBJ2-2, with a tentative D call TRBD1 (6 bases). In germline, CDR1 is SGHTA, CDR2 FQGTGA. This CDR3 comprises 16 residues. Trimming took off 3 bases at V and 0 bases at J, with 11 bases between the two ends. The CDR3 here is CASSFLGHSNTGELFF. The CDR3 coding sequence is TGTGCCAGCAGCTTTTTGGGACATTCGAACACCGGGGAGCTGTTTTTT.

The chain joins TRBV4-3 to TRBJ1-5; D unclear. The germline V gene encodes CDR1 LGHNA and CDR2 YSLEER. V dropped 0 bases and J dropped 2 bases, with 11 bases sitting between them. The CDR3 runs 16 residues. CDR3 in DNA: TGCGCCAGCAGCCAAGATTTGAACAGAGGCAATCAGCCCCAGCATTTT. Encoded protein: CASSQDLNRGNQPQHF.

The chain has TRBV28 and TRBJ2-3, with 8 bases matching TRBD2. V gave up 8 bases and J gave up 4 bases; unmatched junction bases: 2. CDR1 is MDHEN and CDR2 is SYDVKM in the germline V gene. CDR3 length: 12 residues. This CDR3 reads CASGTRADTQYF. In DNA, the CDR3 is TGTGCCAGCGGGACTAGAGCAGATACGCAGTATTTT.

This chain uses TRBV7-8 with TRBJ2-2; TRBD2 matches at 11 bases. This CDR3 has 18 amino acids. In germline, CDR1 is SGHVS, CDR2 FQNEAQ. V lost 4 bases and J lost 5; bases outside the gene matches: 12. The CDR3 DNA sequence: TGTGCCAGCAGCTCACGCCTAGGGGCTAGCGGGAGGACCGGGGAGCTGTTTTTT. Protein sequence: CASSSRLGASGRTGELFF. Together with reference TRBV7-8 and TRBJ2-2, the CDR3 gives the full variable domain: GAGVSQSPRYKVAKRGQDVALRCDPISGHVSLFWYQQALGQGPEFLTYFQNEAQLDKSGLPSDRFFAERPEGSVSTLKIQRTQQEDSAVYLCASSSRLGASGRTGELFFGEGSRLTVL.

V is TRBV10-2 and J is TRBJ2-1; perhaps TRBD2 as D (6 bases). Germline lookup yields CDR1 WSHSY and CDR2 SAAADI. Trimming shortened V by 8 bases and J by 4 bases, and 6 bases separated the two germline ends. The length of the CDR3 is 11 residues. CDR3 sequence: CASRGYNEQFF. CDR3 bases: TGCGCCAGCCGGGGGTACAATGAGCAGTTCTTC.

This clone was detected once. V gene TRBV15 combines with J gene TRBJ2-1; D perhaps matches TRBD2 (5 bases). V lost 0 bases to trimming and J lost 0 bases, with 12 bases between them. The V gene's germline CDR1 is LNHNV and CDR2 YYDKDF (reference sequence). This CDR3 spans 17 amino acids. Here the CDR3 reads CATSREIALSSYNEQFF. For the CDR3, the DNA is TGTGCCACCAGCAGAGAGATAGCGCTGAGCTCCTACAATGAGCAGTTCTTC.

The rearrangement uses TRBV11-3 and TRBJ2-5; D may be TRBD1 (6 bases). Trimming shortened V by 5 bases and J by 6 bases, and 10 bases separated the two germline ends. The CDR3 loop spans 12 amino acids. Germline-derived CDR1 and CDR2 are SGHNT and YENEEA. CDR3 sequence (DNA): TGTGCCAGCAGCCGAGGACAGCAGACCCAGTACTTC. Translation gives CASSRGQQTQYF.